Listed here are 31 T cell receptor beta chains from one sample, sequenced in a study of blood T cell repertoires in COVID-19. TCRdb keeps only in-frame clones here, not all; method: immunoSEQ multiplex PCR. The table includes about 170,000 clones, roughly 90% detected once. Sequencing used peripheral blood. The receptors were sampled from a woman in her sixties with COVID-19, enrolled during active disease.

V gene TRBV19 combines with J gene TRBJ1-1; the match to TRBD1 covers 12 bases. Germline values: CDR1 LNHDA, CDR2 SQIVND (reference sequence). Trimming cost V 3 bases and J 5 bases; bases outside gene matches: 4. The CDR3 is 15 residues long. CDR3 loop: CASSIGGQGATEAFF. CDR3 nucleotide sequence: TGTGCCAGTAGTATCGGGGGACAGGGGGCAACTGAAGCTTTCTTT.

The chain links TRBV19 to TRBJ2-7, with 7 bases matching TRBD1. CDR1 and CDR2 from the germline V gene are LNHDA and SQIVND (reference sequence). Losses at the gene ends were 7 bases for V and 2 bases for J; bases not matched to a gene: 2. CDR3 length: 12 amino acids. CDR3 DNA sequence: TGTGCCAGTAAGGGGGCCCCCTACGAGCAGTACTTC. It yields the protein CASKGAPYEQYF.

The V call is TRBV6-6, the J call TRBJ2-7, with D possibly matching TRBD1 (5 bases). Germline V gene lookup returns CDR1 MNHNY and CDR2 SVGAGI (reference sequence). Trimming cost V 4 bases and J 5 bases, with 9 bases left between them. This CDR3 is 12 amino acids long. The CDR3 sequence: CASSSLTDEQYF. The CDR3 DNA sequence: TGTGCCAGCAGTTCTCTGACAGACGAGCAGTACTTC.

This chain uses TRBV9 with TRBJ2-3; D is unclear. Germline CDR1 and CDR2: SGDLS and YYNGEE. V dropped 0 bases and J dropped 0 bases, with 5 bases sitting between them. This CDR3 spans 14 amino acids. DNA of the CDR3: TGTGCCAGCAGCGTAGCTTCCAGCACAGATACGCAGTATTTT. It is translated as CASSVASSTDTQYF. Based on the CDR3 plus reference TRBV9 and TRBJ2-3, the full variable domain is DSGVTQTPKHLITATGQRVTLRCSPRSGDLSVYWYQQSLDQGLQFLIQYYNGEERAKGNILERFSAQQFPDLHSELNLSSLELGDSALYFCASSVASSTDTQYFGPGTRLTVL.

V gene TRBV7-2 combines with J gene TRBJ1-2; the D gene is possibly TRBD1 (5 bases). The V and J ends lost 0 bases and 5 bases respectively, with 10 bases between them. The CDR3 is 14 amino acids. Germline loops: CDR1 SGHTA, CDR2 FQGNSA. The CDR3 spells CASSLARAGYGYTF. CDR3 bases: TGTGCCAGCAGCTTAGCCAGGGCGGGATATGGCTACACCTTC. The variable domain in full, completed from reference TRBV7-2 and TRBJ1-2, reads GAGVSQSPSNKVTEKGKDVELRCDPISGHTALYWYRQSLGQGLEFLIYFQGNSAPDKSGLPSDRFSAERTGGSVSTLTIQRTQQEDSAVYLCASSLARAGYGYTFGSGTRLTVV.

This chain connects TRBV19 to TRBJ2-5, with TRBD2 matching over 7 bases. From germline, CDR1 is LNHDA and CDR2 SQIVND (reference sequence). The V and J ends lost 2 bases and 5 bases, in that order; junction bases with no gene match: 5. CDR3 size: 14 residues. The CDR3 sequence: CASSIWGGRETQYF. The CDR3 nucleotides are TGTGCCAGTAGTATATGGGGGGGGAGGGAGACCCAGTACTTC.

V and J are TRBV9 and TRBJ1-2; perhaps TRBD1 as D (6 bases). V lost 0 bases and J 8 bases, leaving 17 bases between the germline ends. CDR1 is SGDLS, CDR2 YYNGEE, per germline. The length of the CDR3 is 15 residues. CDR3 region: CASSVVGHPEKGYTF. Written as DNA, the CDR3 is TGTGCCAGCAGCGTAGTGGGACACCCCGAGAAAGGCTACACCTTC.

The CDR3 loop reads CASSPRRRQETQYF. In DNA, the CDR3 is TGTGCCAGTAGTCCTAGAAGGAGGCAAGAGACCCAGTACTTC. The chain joins TRBV19 to TRBJ2-5; maybe TRBD2 (5 bases). The germline gives CDR1 LNHDA, CDR2 SQIVND (reference sequence). V lost 5 bases and J lost 2, with 12 bases in between. The CDR3 has 14 amino acids.

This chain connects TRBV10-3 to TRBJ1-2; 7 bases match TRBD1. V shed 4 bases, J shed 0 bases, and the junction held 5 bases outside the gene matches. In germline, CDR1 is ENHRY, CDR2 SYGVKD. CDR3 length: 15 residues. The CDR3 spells CAISATGTANYGYTF. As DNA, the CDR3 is TGTGCCATCAGTGCTACCGGGACAGCTAACTATGGCTACACCTTC.

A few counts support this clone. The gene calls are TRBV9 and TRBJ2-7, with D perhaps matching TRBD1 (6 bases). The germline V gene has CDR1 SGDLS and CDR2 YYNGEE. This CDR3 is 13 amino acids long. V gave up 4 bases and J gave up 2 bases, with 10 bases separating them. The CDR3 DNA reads TGTGCCAGCAGCCGGGACAACCCCTACGAGCAGTACTTC. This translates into CASSRDNPYEQYF.

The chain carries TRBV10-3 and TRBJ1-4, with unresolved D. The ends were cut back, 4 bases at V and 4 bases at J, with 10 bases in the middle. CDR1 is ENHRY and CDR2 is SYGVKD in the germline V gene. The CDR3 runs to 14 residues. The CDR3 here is CAISARGGNEKLFF. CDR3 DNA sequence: TGTGCCATCAGTGCCAGAGGTGGTAATGAAAAACTGTTTTTT.

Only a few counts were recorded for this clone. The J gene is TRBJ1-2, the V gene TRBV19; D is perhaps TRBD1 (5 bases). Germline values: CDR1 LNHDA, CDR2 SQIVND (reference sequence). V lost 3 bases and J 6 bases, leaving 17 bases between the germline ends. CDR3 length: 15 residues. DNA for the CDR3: TGTGCCAGTAGTATCGGAGCTTCTCAGGGCCATGGCTACACCTTC. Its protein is CASSIGASQGHGYTF.

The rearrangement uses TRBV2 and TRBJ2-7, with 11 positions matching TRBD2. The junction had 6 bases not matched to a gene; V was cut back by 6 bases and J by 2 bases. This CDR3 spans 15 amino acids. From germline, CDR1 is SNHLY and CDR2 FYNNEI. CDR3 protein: CASRDSGRAAYEQYF. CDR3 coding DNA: TGTGCCAGCAGGGATAGCGGGAGGGCGGCCTACGAGCAGTACTTC. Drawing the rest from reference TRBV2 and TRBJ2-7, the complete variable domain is EPEVTQTPSHQVTQMGQEVILRCVPISNHLYFYWYRQILGQKVEFLVSFYNNEISEKSEIFDDQFSVERPDGSNFTLKIRSTKLEDSAMYFCASRDSGRAAYEQYFGPGTRLTVT.

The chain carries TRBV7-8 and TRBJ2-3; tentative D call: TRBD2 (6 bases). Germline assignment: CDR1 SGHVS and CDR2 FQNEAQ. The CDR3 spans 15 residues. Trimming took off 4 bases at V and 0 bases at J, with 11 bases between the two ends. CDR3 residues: CASSWSSASTDTQYF. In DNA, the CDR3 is TGTGCCAGCAGCTGGTCTAGCGCTAGCACAGATACGCAGTATTTT.

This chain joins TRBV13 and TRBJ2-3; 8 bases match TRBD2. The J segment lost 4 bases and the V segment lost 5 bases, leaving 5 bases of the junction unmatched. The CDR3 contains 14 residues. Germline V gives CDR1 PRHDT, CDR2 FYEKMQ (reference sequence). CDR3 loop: CASSPSGSADTQYF. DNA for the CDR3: TGTGCCAGCAGCCCCAGCGGGAGCGCAGATACGCAGTATTTT. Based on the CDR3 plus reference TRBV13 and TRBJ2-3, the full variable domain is AAGVIQSPRHLIKEKRETATLKCYPIPRHDTVYWYQQGPGQDPQFLISFYEKMQSDKGSIPDRFSAQQFSDYHSELNMSSLELGDSALYFCASSPSGSADTQYFGPGTRLTVL.

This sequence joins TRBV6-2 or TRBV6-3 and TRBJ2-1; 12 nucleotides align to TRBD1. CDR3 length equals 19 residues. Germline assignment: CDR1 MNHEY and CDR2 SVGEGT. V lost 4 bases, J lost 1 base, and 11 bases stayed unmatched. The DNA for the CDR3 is TGTGCCAGCAGTTCCAACCCTGGGACAGGGGGCTTTTCCTACAATGAGCAGTTCTTC. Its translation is CASSSNPGTGGFSYNEQFF.

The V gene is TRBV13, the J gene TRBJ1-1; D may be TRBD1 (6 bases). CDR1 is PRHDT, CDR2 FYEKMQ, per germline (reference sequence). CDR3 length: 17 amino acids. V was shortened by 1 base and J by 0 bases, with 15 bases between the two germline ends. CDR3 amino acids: CASSLVRGGLMNTEAFF. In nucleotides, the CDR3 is TGTGCCAGCAGCTTAGTGCGGGGGGGGCTCATGAACACTGAAGCTTTCTTT.

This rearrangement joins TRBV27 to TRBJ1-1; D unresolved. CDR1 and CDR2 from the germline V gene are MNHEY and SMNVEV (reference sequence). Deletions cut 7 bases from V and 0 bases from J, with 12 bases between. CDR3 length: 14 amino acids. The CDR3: CASTQVGMNTEAFF. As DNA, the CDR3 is TGTGCCAGCACCCAAGTGGGCATGAACACTGAAGCTTTCTTT.

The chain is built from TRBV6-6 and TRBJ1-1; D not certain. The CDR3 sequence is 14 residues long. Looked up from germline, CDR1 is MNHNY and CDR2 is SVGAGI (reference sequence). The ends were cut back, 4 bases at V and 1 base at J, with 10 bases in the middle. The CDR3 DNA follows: TGTGCCAGCAGTTTCGCCGCAGAGAACACTGAAGCTTTCTTT. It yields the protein CASSFAAENTEAFF.

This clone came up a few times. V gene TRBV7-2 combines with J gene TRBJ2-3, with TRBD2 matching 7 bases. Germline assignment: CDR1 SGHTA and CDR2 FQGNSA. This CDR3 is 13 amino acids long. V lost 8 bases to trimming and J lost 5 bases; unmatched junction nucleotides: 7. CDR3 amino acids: CASVGGRGDTQYF. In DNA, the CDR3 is TGTGCCAGCGTGGGAGGGCGGGGAGATACGCAGTATTTT.

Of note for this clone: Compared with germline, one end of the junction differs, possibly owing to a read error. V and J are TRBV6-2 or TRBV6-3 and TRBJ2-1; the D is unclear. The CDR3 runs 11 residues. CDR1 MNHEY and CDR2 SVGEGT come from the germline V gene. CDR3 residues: CASSYSTWRIF. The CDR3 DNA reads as TGTGCCAGCAGTTACTCGACGTGGCGGATCTTC.

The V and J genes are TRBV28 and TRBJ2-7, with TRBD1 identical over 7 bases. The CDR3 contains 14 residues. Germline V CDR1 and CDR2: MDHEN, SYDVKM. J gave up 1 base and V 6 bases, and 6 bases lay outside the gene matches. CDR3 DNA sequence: TGTGCCAGCAGCCGGGGACAGCCGTCCTACGAGCAGTACTTC. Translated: CASSRGQPSYEQYF.

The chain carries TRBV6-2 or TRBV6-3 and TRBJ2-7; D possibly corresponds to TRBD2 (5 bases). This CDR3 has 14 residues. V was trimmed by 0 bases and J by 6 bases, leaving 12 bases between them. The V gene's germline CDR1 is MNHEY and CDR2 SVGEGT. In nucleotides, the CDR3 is TGTGCCAGCAGTTACTCTCGAGGGAATGGCGAGCAGTACTTC. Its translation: CASSYSRGNGEQYF.

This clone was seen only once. The CDR3 is CASSLPGQGASLGNSGNTIYF. The CDR3 DNA sequence: TGTGCCAGCAGCCTGCCGGGACAGGGGGCGTCGCTTGGGAACTCTGGAAACACCATATATTTT. The rearrangement uses TRBV28 and TRBJ1-3; TRBD1 matches 12 bases. Trimming took 6 bases from V and 0 from J; bases not matched to a gene: 18. Germline lookup yields CDR1 MDHEN and CDR2 SYDVKM. This CDR3 is 21 amino acids long.

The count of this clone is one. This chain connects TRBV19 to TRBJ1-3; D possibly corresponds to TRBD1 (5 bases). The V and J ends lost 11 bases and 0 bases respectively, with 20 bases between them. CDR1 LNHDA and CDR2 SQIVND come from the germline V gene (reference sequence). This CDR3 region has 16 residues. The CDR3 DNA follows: TGTGCCTCTCGTAGGCGGGGGGGGTCCTCTGGAAACACCATATATTTT. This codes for CASRRRGGSSGNTIYF.

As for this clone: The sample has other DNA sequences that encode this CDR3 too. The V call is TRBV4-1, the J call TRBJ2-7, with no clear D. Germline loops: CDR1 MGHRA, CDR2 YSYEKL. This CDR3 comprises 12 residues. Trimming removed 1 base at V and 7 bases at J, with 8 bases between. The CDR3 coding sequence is TGCGCCAGCAGCCAAGCCATGAGGGAGCAGTACTTC. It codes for CASSQAMREQYF.

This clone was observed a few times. CDR3 in DNA: TGTGCCAGTAATAACCTTGGACTAGCGGGAAGAACCTACGAGCAGTACTTC. Protein product: CASNNLGLAGRTYEQYF. The V gene is TRBV19, the J gene TRBJ2-7; 12 bases are a match to TRBD2. Trimming at V came to 7 bases and at J to 2 bases, leaving 12 bases not matched to a gene. From germline, CDR1 is LNHDA and CDR2 SQIVND (reference sequence). The CDR3 totals 17 residues.

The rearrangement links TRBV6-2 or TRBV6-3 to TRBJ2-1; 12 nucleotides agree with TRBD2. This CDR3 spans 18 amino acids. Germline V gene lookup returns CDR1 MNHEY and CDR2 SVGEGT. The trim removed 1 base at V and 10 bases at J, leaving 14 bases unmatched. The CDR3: CASSYYGRRTSGATEQFF. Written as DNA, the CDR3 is TGTGCCAGCAGTTACTACGGGCGGAGGACTAGCGGGGCCACCGAGCAGTTCTTC.

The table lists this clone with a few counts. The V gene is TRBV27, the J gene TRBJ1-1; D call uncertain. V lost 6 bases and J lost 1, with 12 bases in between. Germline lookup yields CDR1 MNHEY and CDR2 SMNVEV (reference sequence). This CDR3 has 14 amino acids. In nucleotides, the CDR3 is TGTGCCAGCAGGACTTATCGAGGGAACACTGAAGCTTTCTTT. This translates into CASRTYRGNTEAFF.

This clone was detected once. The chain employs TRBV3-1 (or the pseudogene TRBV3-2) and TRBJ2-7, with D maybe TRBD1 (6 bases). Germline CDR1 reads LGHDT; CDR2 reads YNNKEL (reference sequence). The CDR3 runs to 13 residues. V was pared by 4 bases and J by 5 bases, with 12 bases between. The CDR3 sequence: CASSLTGSDEQYF. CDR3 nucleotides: TGTGCCAGCAGCCTAACAGGGTCAGACGAGCAGTACTTC.

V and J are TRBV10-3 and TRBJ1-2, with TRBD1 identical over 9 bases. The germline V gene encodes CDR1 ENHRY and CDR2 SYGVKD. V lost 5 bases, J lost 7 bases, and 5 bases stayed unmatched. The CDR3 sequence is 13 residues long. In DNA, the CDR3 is TGTGCCATCAGTCCGGGACAGGGACTTGGCTACACCTTC. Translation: CAISPGQGLGYTF.